This T cell receptor (beta chain) was identified in a study of shared clonotypes between healthy human individuals. Study background: Two female and three male donors aged 18 to 49 were enrolled.

For this clone: Its antigen is not identified.

This table comes from immunoSEQ multiplex PCR, and its TCRdb copy is limited to in-frame clones, with some not included. The table lists just over 2,000,000 clones, 95% of them singletons. Per germline, CDR1 MGHRA and CDR2 YSYEKL. This CDR3 region has 16 residues. With 0 bases removed from V and 2 bases from J, the gap between germline ends came to 11 bases. Study observations and caveats: A limitation of the genetic and exposure-history diversity represented arose from few donors.

Sequencing was carried out using naive CD4+ T cells sorted from blood. This sample's subset: CD45RA+ positively selected. This TCR came from a man between 18 and 29 years old in good health. This chain uses TRBV4-1 with TRBJ1-5, with D hard to call. DNA for the CDR3: TGCGCCAGCAGCCAAGAATGGCGGGTAGGCAATCAGCCCCAGCATTTT. Protein sequence: CASSQEWRVGNQPQHF.